This T cell receptor beta chain was sequenced in a study of blood T cell repertoires in COVID-19. One Seattle source followed patients from active infection through their disease course. In the original workflow: Counts of nucleated cells, estimated from reference gene primer amplification, were obtained. Only in-frame clones appear in the TCRdb table, and some are missing; sequencing was by immunoSEQ multiplex PCR. V and J calls and clone size are copied from that table; D and trimming were computed from the DNA. In the table there are over 400,000 clones, roughly 91% of which are singletons. V lost 3 bases, J lost 7 bases, and 12 bases lay in between. The CDR3 is 14 residues long. Germline loops: CDR1 KGHSH, CDR2 LQKENI.

The chain is built from TRBV18 and TRBJ1-4; a possible D gene is TRBD1 (5 bases). Input material: peripheral blood. This clonotype was obtained from a woman aged 45-59 years with COVID-19, enrolled during active disease. The CDR3 region is CASSPQGFSEKLFF. CDR3 nucleotides: TGTGCCAGCTCACCGCAGGGTTTTAGTGAAAAACTGTTTTTT.